This T cell receptor beta chain was documented in a study of blood T cell repertoires in COVID-19. In the study overall: T cells, B-cell-depleted T cells, or PBMCs provided the cDNA or gDNA that served as material.

As originally analysed: For nucleated cells, counts were estimated from reference gene primer amplification. TCRdb's copy holds only in-frame clones and misses some; the assay was immunoSEQ multiplex PCR. V and J calls and clone size are given by that table; D and trimming were obtained from the DNA. The table lists around 64,000 clones, around 88% of them singletons, with roughly 19% in the top ten. The ends were cut back, 0 bases at V and 5 bases at J, with 20 bases in the middle. Germline CDR1 and CDR2: SGHRS and YFSETQ. The CDR3 consists of 17 residues. This clone is deemed medium-sized (0.01 to 0.1%).

The sequenced material came from peripheral blood. The sequence derives from a woman older than 75 with acute or convalescent COVID-19. This chain joins TRBV5-1 and TRBJ2-5; possible D gene TRBD2, 6 bases. The CDR3: CASSLAVGLTRAETQYF. CDR3 coding DNA: TGCGCCAGCAGCTTGGCCGTGGGACTGACCCGGGCGGAGACCCAGTACTTC.